This T cell receptor beta chain was retrieved from a study of blood T cell repertoires in COVID-19. Whole-study context: Researchers got acute and convalescent COVID-19 samples from the United States, Italy and Spain. T cells, B-cell-depleted T cells, or PBMCs supplied cDNA or gDNA.

Per the study methods: The assay estimated nucleated cells by amplifying reference gene primers. The data were produced by immunoSEQ multiplex PCR, yet TCRdb's version contains in-frame clones alone and is incomplete. V, J and clone size are those of that table, while D and trimming were read from the DNA. The repertoire holds 340,000 or so clones, with 80% to 90% as singletons. Germline assignment: CDR1 MGHRA and CDR2 YSYEKL. J lost 9 bases, V lost 4 bases, and 15 bases had no gene match. CDR3 size: 17 residues. The V call is TRBV4-1, the J call TRBJ1-6; 7 nucleotides line up with TRBD1. The specimen was peripheral blood. This sequence originates from a man in his forties or fifties with active or convalescent COVID-19. CDR3 sequence reads: CASSLGQDDYLGSPLHF. CDR3 DNA sequence: TGCGCCAGCAGCCTCGGACAGGACGACTATCTGGGTTCACCCCTCCACTTT.